The rows below give T cell receptor beta chains drawn from one sample of a study of CD8 T cells in ankylosing spondylitis. Via MiXCR, TCRdb re-called the 5' RACE reads, giving one row per CDR3 protein. The sample lists about 130,000 distinct CDR3 sequences, about a tenth occurring once. Input material: blood, either unsorted or a sorted T cell fraction (not recorded which). The receptors were gathered from a male donor with ankylosing spondylitis or in good health (not recorded which). The CDR3 runs from the conserved cysteine through the conserved F or W. A D gene is named only where the DNA matches it firmly. Only some rows state a clone size, as once, few, many or a class for expanded clones.

CSARDLRGRTDTQYF	TGCAGTGCTAGAGATTTGCGGGGCCGCACAGATACGCAGTATTTT	TRBV20-1	TRBJ2-3	NA	many
CASSTGLAGEIYNEQFF	TGCGCCAGCAGCACGGGACTAGCGGGAGAGATATACAATGAGCAGTTCTTC	TRBV5-1	TRBJ2-1	TRBD2	NA
CSATGGLGTDTQYF	TGCAGTGCAACAGGGGGTTTGGGCACAGATACGCAGTATTTT	TRBV20-1	TRBJ2-3	TRBD1	many
CASSLLGDYYNEQFF	TGTGCCAGCAGCCTCCTTGGGGATTACTACAATGAGCAGTTCTTC	TRBV14	TRBJ2-1	NA	NA
CASSGEGGTNTGELFF	TGTGCCAGCAGCGGAGAGGGAGGGACTAACACCGGGGAGCTGTTTTTT	TRBV7-2	TRBJ2-2	TRBD2	few
CSAKAASGRGGQETQYF	TGCAGTGCTAAAGCGGCTAGCGGGAGAGGGGGCCAAGAGACCCAGTACTTC	TRBV20-1	TRBJ2-5	TRBD2	few
CSATGGLEEKLFF	TGCAGTGCTACAGGGGGCTTGGAGGAAAAACTGTTTTTT	TRBV20-1	TRBJ1-4	TRBD1	many
CASSFNVGAGEAFF	TGTGCCAGCAGCTTCAATGTGGGGGCAGGTGAAGCTTTCTTT	TRBV3-1	TRBJ1-1	NA	NA
CASSHGRDQYNEQFF	TGTGCCAGCAGCCATGGCCGGGACCAATACAATGAGCAGTTCTTC	TRBV3-1	TRBJ2-1	NA	NA
CATSDGTGQFPYEQYF	TGTGCCACCAGTGATGGGACGGGACAGTTCCCCTACGAGCAGTACTTC	TRBV24-1	TRBJ2-7	TRBD1	few
CASSPPQYNEQFF	TGTGCCAGCAGCCCACCTCAATACAATGAGCAGTTCTTC	TRBV6-1	TRBJ2-1	NA	NA
CASSLRTKGALLTDTQYF	TGTGCCAGCAGTTTGAGGACTAAAGGCGCCCTTCTCACAGATACGCAGTATTTT	TRBV28	TRBJ2-3	NA	few
CSVKRTSETEAFF	TGCAGCGTTAAAAGGACCTCCGAAACTGAAGCTTTCTTT	TRBV29-1	TRBJ1-1	NA	many
CASRPSGMESEQFF	TGCGCCAGTAGACCTAGCGGGATGGAATCTGAGCAGTTCTTC	TRBV5-1	TRBJ2-1	TRBD2	once
CAISEPGDLRKETQYF	TGTGCCATCAGTGAGCCCGGGGACCTAAGAAAAGAGACCCAGTACTTC	TRBV10-3	TRBJ2-5	NA	NA
CASSYPAGGRETQYF	TGTGCCAGCAGTTATCCAGCGGGAGGGCGAGAGACCCAGTACTTC	TRBV6-5	TRBJ2-5	TRBD2	many
CASSQRLAGAETQYF	TGTGCCAGCAGCCAAAGACTAGCGGGAGCAGAGACCCAGTACTTC	TRBV7-2	TRBJ2-5	TRBD2	many
CASSSSGTYYEQYF	TGCGCCAGCAGCTCCTCCGGGACGTACTACGAGCAGTACTTC	TRBV5-1	TRBJ2-7	NA	few
CASSFRTGSYEQYF	TGTGCCAGCAGCTTTAGGACAGGGTCCTACGAGCAGTACTTC	TRBV11-2	TRBJ2-7	TRBD1	many
CSAGKGLEQETQYF	TGCAGTGCTGGAAAGGGACTAGAGCAAGAGACCCAGTACTTC	TRBV20-1	TRBJ2-5	TRBD2	many
CATSRDPFSLGTDTQYF	TGTGCCACCAGCAGAGATCCTTTCTCCCTGGGCACAGATACGCAGTATTTT	TRBV15	TRBJ2-3	NA	NA
CASSPQRGGGNQPQHF	TGTGCCAGCAGTCCCCAAAGAGGGGGGGGGAATCAGCCCCAGCATTTT	TRBV12-3/TRBV12-4	TRBJ1-5	NA	many
CASSQAGDSYEQYF	TGTGCCAGCAGCCAGGCGGGAGACTCCTACGAGCAGTACTTC	TRBV6-2/TRBV6-3	TRBJ2-7	TRBD2	many
CASSLEAATDTQYF	TGTGCCAGCAGCTTAGAGGCAGCGACAGATACGCAGTATTTT	TRBV11-2	TRBJ2-3	NA	many
CASSLRTGGNEQFF	TGTGCCAGCAGCCTTAGGACAGGGGGGAATGAGCAGTTCTTC	TRBV7-8	TRBJ2-1	TRBD1	many
CASSLGDRGHQPQHF	TGTGCCAGCAGCTTAGGGGACAGGGGGCATCAGCCCCAGCATTTT	TRBV7-9	TRBJ1-5	TRBD1	NA
CATSRDRGRNQPQHF	TGTGCCACCAGCAGAGACCGAGGACGCAATCAGCCCCAGCATTTT	TRBV15	TRBJ1-5	NA	NA
CSAREFGTGGSEPQHF	TGCAGTGCTAGAGAGTTCGGGACAGGGGGCAGTGAGCCCCAGCATTTT	TRBV20-1	TRBJ1-5	TRBD1	many
CASSQDRDRVADTQYF	TGCGCCAGCAGCCAAGATCGAGACAGGGTTGCAGATACGCAGTATTTT	TRBV4-3	TRBJ2-3	TRBD1	NA
CSARSQSSSYEQYF	TGCAGTGCTAGGTCACAGTCAAGCTCCTACGAGCAGTACTTC	TRBV20-1	TRBJ2-7	NA	many
CASSVNVYNEQFF	TGTGCCAGCAGCGTGAACGTCTACAATGAGCAGTTCTTC	TRBV7-6	TRBJ2-1	NA	many
CASSKGSGVEYQETQYF	TGTGCCAGCTCCAAAGGTTCCGGGGTCGAGTACCAAGAGACCCAGTACTTC	TRBV3-1	TRBJ2-5	NA	NA
CASSLEGAFGEQFF	TGCGCCAGCAGCTTGGAGGGGGCCTTCGGAGAGCAGTTCTTC	TRBV5-1	TRBJ2-1	TRBD1	many
CASSLDLAGEVGVSYNEQFF	TGTGCCAGCAGCTTAGACCTAGCGGGAGAAGTTGGGGTGTCCTACAATGAGCAGTTCTTC	TRBV11-2	TRBJ2-1	TRBD2	many
CASSPRAWIGANVLTF	TGTGCCAGCAGTCCCCGTGCCTGGATAGGGGCCAACGTCCTGACTTTC	TRBV6-2/TRBV6-3	TRBJ2-6	NA	many
CASSSLDEGYEQYF	TGTGCCAGCAGTTCCTTAGACGAGGGTTACGAGCAGTACTTC	TRBV12-3/TRBV12-4	TRBJ2-7	NA	few
CASSVAASPNEQYF	TGTGCCAGCAGCGTAGCCGCGAGCCCGAATGAGCAGTACTTC	TRBV9	TRBJ2-7	NA	many
CSAKTLRDRGYNEQFF	TGCAGTGCTAAGACCCTCCGGGACAGAGGCTACAATGAGCAGTTCTTC	TRBV20-1	TRBJ2-1	TRBD1	few
CASSVGGITNTEAFF	TGTGCCAGCAGCGTAGGAGGGATAACGAACACTGAAGCTTTCTTT	TRBV9	TRBJ1-1	NA	many
CASSEAPGHGNEKLFF	TGCGCCAGCAGCGAGGCACCGGGACACGGTAATGAAAAACTGTTTTTT	TRBV5-1	TRBJ1-4	NA	many
CASSYDDSETQYF	TGTGCCAGCAGTTACGACGACTCAGAGACCCAGTACTTC	TRBV6-2/TRBV6-3	TRBJ2-5	NA	few
CSARGGTSVKKQFF	TGCAGTGCTAGGGGGGGGACTAGCGTGAAAAAGCAGTTCTTC	TRBV20-1	TRBJ2-1	TRBD2	many
CASSQPGLDKPQYF	TGTGCCAGCAGCCAGCCGGGACTAGATAAACCGCAGTATTTT	TRBV4-2	TRBJ2-3	TRBD2	NA
CASSYSFGGRTGELFF	TGTGCCAGCAGTTACTCGTTCGGGGGGCGGACCGGGGAGCTGTTTTTT	TRBV6-5	TRBJ2-2	NA	few
CSASDRGSPEAFF	TGCAGTGCCTCCGACAGGGGCTCCCCTGAAGCTTTCTTT	TRBV20-1	TRBJ1-1	TRBD1	many
CASSKGTSGTQETQYF	TGCGCCAGCAGCAAGGGGACTAGCGGGACGCAAGAGACCCAGTACTTC	TRBV5-1	TRBJ2-5	TRBD2	many